The following is a TCR beta chain sequence with its context. The data were taken from a study of Ad26.COV2.S vaccination and SARS-CoV-2 variants. At the level of the study: Recipients of Ad26.COV2.S got it intramuscularly, once or twice 56 days apart.

Trimming took 1 base from V and 0 from J, leaving 13 bases between them. This CDR3 region has 18 residues. Germline assignment: CDR1 LGHNA and CDR2 YNFKEQ. Treatment: 15 to 20 received Ad26.COV2.S at low or high dose, single or two shots; roughly 5 received placebo; per-sample allocation not given. Samples came from day 63 after the first vaccine or placebo injection. Recruitment in Boston yielded a donor of adult age, 18-55 years. Only in-frame clones appear in the TCRdb table, and some are missing; sequencing was by immunoSEQ multiplex PCR. The table includes about 320,000 clones, around four fifths detected once.

The sequencing here drew on peripheral blood, taken in a trial of Ad26.COV2.S vaccine versus placebo. This clonotype was obtained from a person between 18 and 65 years old who received the Ad26.COV2.S COVID-19 vaccine or a placebo. This chain uses TRBV4-2 with TRBJ2-6; D gene ambiguous. CDR3 sequence (DNA): TGTGCCAGCAGCCAAGTGGGAAAAAGGCTCTCTGGGGCCAACGTCCTGACTTTC. Encoded protein: CASSQVGKRLSGANVLTF.